The next 17 T cell receptor beta chains were all read from a single sample in a study of blood T cell repertoires in COVID-19. TCRdb keeps only in-frame clones here, not all; method: immunoSEQ multiplex PCR. The sample lists around 80,000 clones, around 86% occurring once. Sequencing used peripheral blood. Every receptor here comes from a human donor in a cohort sampled during active COVID-19.

The chain uses TRBV11-3 and TRBJ2-7; D is perhaps TRBD1 (5 bases). Trimming cost V 1 base and J 5 bases, with 21 bases left between them. The CDR3 is made up of 17 amino acids. CDR1 is SGHNT and CDR2 is YENEEA in the germline V gene. The CDR3 DNA follows: TGTGCCAGCAGCTTAGTTGGTGGGGCTCGGGCCAACAACGAGCAGTACTTC. As protein: CASSLVGGARANNEQYF.

The chain carries TRBV19 and TRBJ1-2; possibly TRBD1 for D (5 bases). The CDR3 totals 12 residues. V was shortened by 5 bases and J by 7 bases, with 11 bases between the two germline ends. Germline V gene lookup returns CDR1 LNHDA and CDR2 SQIVND (reference sequence). CDR3 loop: CASSARAGGYTF. The CDR3 DNA sequence: TGTGCCAGTAGTGCCAGGGCTGGTGGCTACACCTTC.

V and J are TRBV3-1 (or the pseudogene TRBV3-2) and TRBJ2-2; D not resolved. The V gene's germline CDR1 is LGHDT and CDR2 YNNKEL (reference sequence). Trimming stripped 5 bases from V and 6 bases from J, with 7 bases between. This CDR3 contains 12 residues. In DNA form, the CDR3 reads TGTGCCAGCAGCTCACGGGCCGGGGAGCTGTTTTTT. Its translation: CASSSRAGELFF.

The V and J genes are TRBV9 and TRBJ2-6, with 7 bases aligning to TRBD1. This CDR3 comprises 18 residues. Germline trimming cut 3 bases from V and 3 bases from J; bases unmatched to any gene: 12. CDR1 and CDR2 (germline): SGDLS, YYNGEE. CDR3 nucleotides: TGTGCCAGCAGCGACCACAGGGGTCCCTGGGATGGGGCCAACGTCCTGACTTTC. Translated: CASSDHRGPWDGANVLTF.

The chain uses TRBV11-2 and TRBJ2-3, with D maybe TRBD2 (6 bases). CDR1 is SGHAT, CDR2 FQNNGV, per germline. V was clipped by 6 bases and J by 2 bases, with 15 bases between them. CDR3 length: 15 residues. CDR3 amino acids: CASRPPGTATDTQYF. Here the CDR3 DNA reads TGTGCCAGCAGGCCTCCCGGGACTGCCACAGATACGCAGTATTTT.

The chain is built from TRBV28 and TRBJ2-7; TRBD1 might be the D (5 bases). The CDR3 loop spans 12 amino acids. CDR1 MDHEN and CDR2 SYDVKM come from the germline V gene. The V and J ends lost 6 bases and 6 bases respectively, with 12 bases between them. The CDR3 protein is CASSLRTSEQYF. DNA of the CDR3: TGTGCCAGCAGCCTGCGGACAAGCGAGCAGTACTTC. Combining the CDR3 with reference TRBV28 and TRBJ2-7 gives the whole variable domain DVKVTQSSRYLVKRTGEKVFLECVQDMDHENMFWYRQDPGLGLRLIYFSYDVKMKEKGDIPEGYSVSREKKERFSLILESASTNQTSMYLCASSLRTSEQYFGPGTRLTVT.

This chain connects TRBV30 to TRBJ1-2, with a weak D call TRBD1 (6 bases). This CDR3 region has 12 residues. The ends were cut back, 1 base at V and 8 bases at J, with 11 bases in the middle. Germline V gives CDR1 GTSNPN, CDR2 SVGIG (reference sequence). The CDR3 loop is CAWSEGRGGYTF. The CDR3 DNA sequence: TGTGCCTGGAGTGAGGGCAGGGGAGGCTACACCTTC. Using reference TRBV30 and TRBJ1-2 for the parts outside the CDR3, the full variable domain is SQTIHQWPATLVQPVGSPLSLECTVEGTSNPNLYWYRQAAGRGLQLLFYSVGIGQISSEVPQNLSASRPQDRQFILSSKKLLLSDSGFYLCAWSEGRGGYTFGSGTRLTVV.

This clone was seen just once. The rearrangement joins TRBV6-5 to TRBJ2-1; 8 nucleotides match TRBD2. After removal of 9 bases from V and 7 bases from J, the junction contained 14 bases not matched to a gene. The CDR3 is 15 amino acids. The germline CDR1 and CDR2 sequences are MNHEY and SVGAGI. CDR3 amino acids: CASRLSGEPGNEQFF. The CDR3 DNA reads as TGTGCCAGTAGACTTAGCGGGGAGCCCGGGAATGAGCAGTTCTTC.

V usage is TRBV9 and J usage is TRBJ1-4, with D possibly TRBD1 on 5 matching bases. Germline CDR1 reads SGDLS; CDR2 reads YYNGEE. Trimming pared 0 bases from V and 6 bases from J, leaving 9 bases between. The CDR3 spans 14 residues. The CDR3 sequence: CASSVGQGYEKLFF. The DNA of the CDR3 is TGTGCCAGCAGCGTAGGCCAGGGTTATGAAAAACTGTTTTTT.

Only one count was recorded for this clone. The chain uses TRBV6-5 and TRBJ2-5; D is perhaps TRBD2 (5 bases). CDR1 is MNHEY, CDR2 SVGAGI, per germline. Trimming pared 8 bases from V and 1 base from J, leaving 14 bases between. The CDR3 is made up of 14 amino acids. CDR3 amino acids: CASRGAVPQETQYF. CDR3 nucleotides: TGTGCCAGCCGGGGTGCAGTTCCCCAAGAGACCCAGTACTTC.

V is TRBV7-2 and J is TRBJ2-3; 9 bases are shared with TRBD2. This CDR3 has 16 residues. Trimming at V came to 5 bases and at J to 8 bases, leaving 14 bases not matched to a gene. The germline gives CDR1 SGHTA, CDR2 FQGNSA. CDR3 protein: CASSPIRAGGQSTQYF. Written as DNA, the CDR3 is TGTGCCAGCAGCCCTATAAGGGCGGGGGGGCAGAGTACGCAGTATTTT.

The chain employs TRBV9 and TRBJ2-6, with D possibly being TRBD2 (6 bases). V gave up 0 bases and J gave up 0 bases, with 13 bases separating them. Germline V gene lookup returns CDR1 SGDLS and CDR2 YYNGEE. CDR3 length: 18 residues. The chain's CDR3 is CASSVERLGGSGANVLTF. CDR3 nucleotide sequence: TGTGCCAGCAGCGTAGAAAGGTTGGGGGGCTCTGGGGCCAACGTCCTGACTTTC.

The chain employs TRBV6-2 or TRBV6-3 and TRBJ2-1, with 10 nucleotides matching TRBD2. CDR3 length: 15 amino acids. CDR1 MNHEY and CDR2 SVGEGT come from the germline V gene. The trim removed 2 bases at V and 10 bases at J, leaving 8 bases unmatched. The CDR3 DNA follows: TGTGCCAGCAGTTACCGGCTAGCGGGAGAAGGGGAGCAGTTCTTC. Its protein is CASSYRLAGEGEQFF.

This clone was seen more than once but under ten times. The chain links TRBV19 to TRBJ1-2; 7 bases map to TRBD1. The CDR3 sequence is 14 residues long. The V and J ends lost 4 bases and 3 bases, in that order; junction bases with no gene match: 5. Germline V gene data show CDR1 as LNHDA and CDR2 as SQIVND (reference sequence). The CDR3, as DNA: TGTGCCAGTAGTAGCCGCGACAGGGACTATGGCTACACCTTC. It translates to CASSSRDRDYGYTF.

V gene TRBV6-5 combines with J gene TRBJ1-1, with D tentatively TRBD1 (6 bases). The CDR3 sequence is 14 residues long. Germline-derived CDR1 and CDR2 are MNHEY and SVGAGI. Trimming shortened V by 4 bases and J by 3 bases, and 12 bases separated the two germline ends. The CDR3: CASSSQGRDTEAFF. CDR3 DNA: TGTGCCAGCAGTTCACAGGGAAGGGACACTGAAGCTTTCTTT.

The rearrangement links TRBV5-1 to TRBJ2-1, with TRBD1 matching over 9 bases. The junction had 8 bases not matched to a gene; V was cut back by 4 bases and J by 3 bases. Germline CDR1 reads SGHRS; CDR2 reads YFSETQ. The CDR3 is made up of 16 amino acids. The CDR3 spells CASSRVVTGGYNEQFF. DNA of the CDR3: TGCGCCAGCAGCCGCGTGGTGACAGGGGGCTACAATGAGCAGTTCTTC.

The chain joins TRBV29-1 to TRBJ2-1; D gene uncertain. CDR3 length equals 11 residues. From germline, CDR1 is SQVTM and CDR2 ANQGSEA. The germline V and J ends were trimmed by 7 bases and 5 bases, with 9 bases remaining between them. CDR3 region: CSANTNNEQFF. The CDR3 DNA sequence: TGCAGCGCTAACACGAACAATGAGCAGTTCTTC.